What follows are 30 T cell receptor beta chains derived from one specimen sequenced in a study of blood T cell repertoires in COVID-19. Assay used: immunoSEQ multiplex PCR; TCRdb lists only in-frame clones, some missing. The repertoire holds 150,000 to 200,000 clones, approximately 78% seen once, with 17% in the top ten. The specimen sequenced was PBMCs or T cells enriched from blood (not recorded which). Source of these receptors: a woman aged 45-65 years who had recovered from COVID-19.

The chain has TRBV27 and TRBJ2-1; TRBD1 matches 12 bases. Germline V gene lookup returns CDR1 MNHEY and CDR2 SMNVEV (reference sequence). V lost 8 bases to trimming and J lost 5 bases; unmatched junction nucleotides: 7. The length of the CDR3 is 15 residues. The CDR3 DNA sequence: TGTGCCAGCGCCATCGGGACAGGGGGCCACAATGAGCAGTTCTTC. Translation: CASAIGTGGHNEQFF.

The CDR3 region is CASSGVEGASWETQYF. Here the CDR3 DNA reads TGTGCCAGCTCGGGAGTAGAGGGGGCTTCGTGGGAGACCCAGTACTTC. The rearrangement uses TRBV6-6 and TRBJ2-5; D might be TRBD1 (7 bases). This CDR3 has 16 amino acids. Trimming stripped 8 bases from V and 5 bases from J, with 24 bases between. Per the germline V gene, CDR1 is MNHNY and CDR2 is SVGAGI (reference sequence).

The genes are TRBV13 and TRBJ2-3, with D perhaps matching TRBD2 (6 bases). Trimming shortened V by 1 base and J by 2 bases, and 13 bases separated the two germline ends. The CDR3 has 16 amino acids. Germline V gene lookup returns CDR1 PRHDT and CDR2 FYEKMQ (reference sequence). CDR3 loop: CASSLEGTRDTDTQYF. The CDR3 region has the DNA TGTGCCAGCAGCTTAGAAGGGACTCGTGACACAGATACGCAGTATTTT.

V gene TRBV15 combines with J gene TRBJ2-3; D unclear. The V gene lost 0 bases and the J gene lost 4 bases, with 5 bases spanning the gap. The CDR3 totals 13 residues. Germline V gene sequence: CDR1 LNHNV, CDR2 YYDKDF (reference sequence). In DNA, the CDR3 is TGTGCCACCAGCAGAGATTCCGCAGATACGCAGTATTTT. This encodes CATSRDSADTQYF.

V gene TRBV29-1 combines with J gene TRBJ1-6, with 7 bases fitting TRBD1. Losses at the gene ends were 4 bases for V and 6 bases for J; bases not matched to a gene: 6. CDR3 length equals 14 residues. Germline V lookup: CDR1 SQVTM, CDR2 ANQGSEA. CDR3 sequence: CSVGETGFNSPLHF. The CDR3 nucleotides are TGCAGCGTTGGTGAGACAGGGTTTAATTCACCCCTCCACTTT.

CDR3 loop: CASSSGMNTEAFF. In nucleotides, the CDR3 is TGTGCCAGCAGCTCGGGGATGAACACTGAAGCTTTCTTT. The chain is built from TRBV11-1 and TRBJ1-1; no clear D gene. From germline, CDR1 is SGHAT and CDR2 FQDESV (reference sequence). Trimming stripped 4 bases from V and 0 bases from J, with 6 bases between. This CDR3 is built from 13 residues. The entire variable domain, with the rest obtained from reference TRBV11-1 and TRBJ1-1, is as follows: EAEVAQSPRYKITEKSQAVAFWCDPISGHATLYWYRQILGQGPELLVQFQDESVVDDSQLPKDRFSAERLKGVDSTLKIQPAELGDSAMYLCASSSGMNTEAFFGQGTRLTVV.

The genes are TRBV7-6 and TRBJ1-4; 7 bases match TRBD1. With 5 bases clipped from V and 0 bases from J, the junction kept 3 bases outside the gene matches. The CDR3 is 15 residues long. The germline V gene has CDR1 SGHVS and CDR2 FNYEAQ. This CDR3 is CASSRTGATNEKLFF. CDR3 nucleotides: TGTGCCAGCAGCCGCACAGGGGCAACTAATGAAAAACTGTTTTTT.

The genes are TRBV4-1 and TRBJ1-5; D gene ambiguous. With 3 bases removed from V and 4 bases from J, the gap between germline ends came to 16 bases. Germline V lookup: CDR1 MGHRA, CDR2 YSYEKL. The CDR3 totals 16 residues. The CDR3 coding sequence is TGCGCCAGCAGCCAGGGAGGAAGCCTTTGGAATCAGCCCCAGCATTTT. It codes for CASSQGGSLWNQPQHF.

The rearrangement uses TRBV12-3 or TRBV12-4 and TRBJ1-1; tentatively, D is TRBD1 (6 bases). The V end was cut by 3 bases, the J end by 3 bases, with 8 bases between. The CDR3 runs 13 residues. The CDR3 bases are TGTGCCAGCAGTTTGGACAGAGACACTGAAGCTTTCTTT. Translation gives CASSLDRDTEAFF.

V usage is TRBV3-1 (or the pseudogene TRBV3-2) and J usage is TRBJ2-1; D is perhaps TRBD2 (6 bases). Germline values: CDR1 LGHDT, CDR2 YNNKEL (reference sequence). Trimming took 4 bases from V and 9 from J, leaving 10 bases between them. This CDR3 has 12 residues. The CDR3: CASSRGGREQFF. CDR3 DNA: TGTGCCAGCAGCCGAGGAGGGCGTGAGCAGTTCTTC.

V is TRBV28 and J is TRBJ1-1, with D possibly being TRBD1 (5 bases). The CDR3 sequence is 17 residues long. Germline CDR1 MDHEN, CDR2 SYDVKM. The V and J ends lost 3 bases and 0 bases respectively, with 17 bases between them. The CDR3 loop is CASSFTPLQGLNTEAFF. The CDR3 region has the DNA TGTGCCAGCAGTTTTACTCCCTTGCAGGGCCTGAACACTGAAGCTTTCTTT.

CDR3 coding DNA: TGTGCCAGCAGCTTGGTAGGAGGCTCCGGTAAGCAGTTCTTC. This gives the protein CASSLVGGSGKQFF. V is TRBV5-6 and J is TRBJ2-1; a possible D gene is TRBD2 (5 bases). Looked up from germline, CDR1 is SGHDT and CDR2 is YYEEEE. The CDR3 extends over 14 amino acids. The V end lost 0 bases, the J end lost 11 bases, and 15 bases lay between the germline ends.

This chain uses TRBV5-1 with TRBJ1-5; D might be TRBD1 (5 bases). Per germline, CDR1 SGHRS and CDR2 YFSETQ. This CDR3 has 15 residues. Trimming stripped 0 bases from V and 0 bases from J, with 7 bases between. CDR3 region: CASSLGGDSNQPQHF. In DNA, the CDR3 is TGCGCCAGCAGCTTGGGGGGGGATAGCAATCAGCCCCAGCATTTT.

Here the CDR3 DNA reads TGTGCCAGCAGCTACGAGCCGAACACCGGGGAGCTGTTTTTT. It specifies CASSYEPNTGELFF. The V and J genes are TRBV7-3 and TRBJ2-2; D is uncertain. Germline lookup yields CDR1 SGHTA and CDR2 FQGTGA. There are 14 residues in the CDR3. V lost 4 bases and J 0 bases, leaving 6 bases between the germline ends.

This clone has more than one count but fewer than ten. The chain carries TRBV6-2 or TRBV6-3 and TRBJ1-3, with 8 bases fitting TRBD1. Trimming took 4 bases from V and 0 from J; bases not matched to a gene: 2. Germline V gives CDR1 MNHEY, CDR2 SVGEGT. This CDR3 is built from 15 residues. The CDR3: CASSLGQVSGNTIYF. For the CDR3, the DNA is TGTGCCAGCAGTTTGGGACAGGTCTCTGGAAACACCATATATTTT.

The chain links TRBV6-5 to TRBJ1-2; maybe TRBD1 (6 bases). Trimming took off 4 bases at V and 8 bases at J, with 20 bases between the two ends. Per the germline V gene, CDR1 is MNHEY and CDR2 is SVGAGI. This CDR3 is built from 15 residues. DNA for the CDR3: TGTGCCAGCAGTTTTAACCATGGGACATCTAACGGCTACACCTTC. Residues: CASSFNHGTSNGYTF.

This clone is a singleton in its sample. This CDR3 reads CASSLGGSGELFF. CDR3 nucleotides: TGCGCCAGCAGCCTCGGAGGCTCCGGGGAGCTGTTTTTT. The chain uses TRBV5-1 and TRBJ2-2, with a weak D call TRBD2 (5 bases). There are 13 residues in the CDR3. Germline V lookup: CDR1 SGHRS, CDR2 YFSETQ. Trimming removed 4 bases from V and 6 bases from J, with 10 bases in between.

This sequence joins TRBV19 and TRBJ1-1; TRBD1 agrees at 8 bases. The V and J ends lost 0 bases and 11 bases, in that order; junction bases with no gene match: 5. The CDR3 runs to 13 residues. The germline V gene encodes CDR1 LNHDA and CDR2 SQIVND (reference sequence). In nucleotides, the CDR3 is TGTGCCAGTAGTATAGACAGGGGGCTGGGGGCTTTCTTT. It yields the protein CASSIDRGLGAFF.

This chain joins TRBV27 and TRBJ2-1; 12 nucleotides match TRBD2. This CDR3 is built from 15 residues. The germline V gene has CDR1 MNHEY and CDR2 SMNVEV (reference sequence). V dropped 6 bases and J dropped 5; count of bases not matched to a gene: 5. The chain's CDR3 is CASRPSGRGDNEQFF. Written as DNA, the CDR3 is TGTGCCAGCAGGCCTAGCGGGAGGGGAGACAATGAGCAGTTCTTC.

The rearrangement links TRBV7-3 to TRBJ2-2; 7 bases fit TRBD1. The CDR3 loop spans 16 amino acids. CDR1 is SGHTA and CDR2 is FQGTGA in the germline V gene. V was pared by 5 bases and J by 6 bases, with 12 bases of the junction left unmatched. CDR3 DNA: TGTGCCAGCAGCCCTCGACAGGGCCTTTCCCCCGGGGAGCTGTTTTTT. Protein sequence: CASSPRQGLSPGELFF.

The CDR3 bases are TGTGCCAGTAGCAGTATCCCGAGGAACCCGACTAGCGGGAGTCGCGATGAGCAGTTCTTC. Protein: CASSSIPRNPTSGSRDEQFF. The chain uses TRBV19 and TRBJ2-1, with 12 positions matching TRBD2. Germline V gene sequence: CDR1 LNHDA, CDR2 SQIVND (reference sequence). V was clipped by 6 bases and J by 8 bases; unmatched bases: 23. There are 20 residues in the CDR3.

The chain is built from TRBV10-3 and TRBJ1-5; 8 positions match TRBD1. V lost 10 bases and J lost 2; bases outside the gene matches: 7. The CDR3 is made up of 14 amino acids. Germline loops: CDR1 ENHRY, CDR2 SYGVKD. The CDR3 protein is CATAGQGGNQPQHF. In nucleotides, the CDR3 is TGTGCCACCGCCGGACAGGGAGGCAATCAGCCCCAGCATTTT.

The rearrangement links TRBV5-4 to TRBJ1-5, with 9 positions matching TRBD1. CDR3 length: 14 residues. J gave up 7 bases and V 4 bases, and 6 bases lay outside the gene matches. Looked up from germline, CDR1 is SGHNT and CDR2 is YYREEE (reference sequence). The CDR3 coding sequence is TGTGCCAGCAGCCCCGGGACAGGGTACCAGCCCCAGCATTTT. Its protein product is CASSPGTGYQPQHF.

The rearrangement uses TRBV5-1 and TRBJ1-1; the D gene is possibly TRBD1 (6 bases). This CDR3 has 13 residues. Per germline, CDR1 SGHRS and CDR2 YFSETQ. V was shortened by 8 bases and J by 8 bases, with 19 bases between the two germline ends. The CDR3 DNA follows: TGCGCCAGTAAATCCCGGGACATCGGAGAAGCTTTCTTT. Amino acid sequence: CASKSRDIGEAFF.

Only a few counts were recorded for this clone. CDR3 bases: TGTGCCAGTAGCCAAGGACTAGCGGGAAATAACAATGAGCAGTTCTTC. This codes for CASSQGLAGNNNEQFF. The gene calls are TRBV19 and TRBJ2-1; TRBD2 aligns across 12 bases. V dropped 6 bases and J dropped 5; count of bases not matched to a gene: 8. Germline CDR1 and CDR2: LNHDA and SQIVND (reference sequence). The CDR3 runs to 16 residues.

J is TRBJ2-7 and V is TRBV20-1, with TRBD2 matching over 10 bases. The V gene's germline CDR1 is DFQATT and CDR2 SNEGSKA (reference sequence). The CDR3 has 11 amino acids. The DNA of the CDR3 is TGCAGGGCGACTAGCGGGTTCGAGCAGTACTTC. Amino acid sequence: CRATSGFEQYF.

V is TRBV3-1 (or the pseudogene TRBV3-2) and J is TRBJ2-1; 7 bases map to TRBD1. The V and J ends lost 2 bases and 0 bases, in that order; junction bases with no gene match: 4. CDR1 and CDR2 from the germline V gene are LGHDT and YNNKEL (reference sequence). CDR3 length equals 16 residues. In nucleotides, the CDR3 is TGTGCCAGCAGCCAAACAGGGGTGGACTCCTACAATGAGCAGTTCTTC. It translates to CASSQTGVDSYNEQFF.

The chain links TRBV7-8 to TRBJ1-4; tentative D call: TRBD1 (6 bases). The CDR3 sequence is 16 residues long. Looked up from germline, CDR1 is SGHVS and CDR2 is FQNEAQ. Trimming removed 4 bases from V and 2 bases from J, with 14 bases in between. The CDR3 DNA reads as TGTGCCAGCAGCTCCAGGGGTTCATCGACTAATGAAAAACTGTTTTTT. Translated: CASSSRGSSTNEKLFF. Drawing the rest from reference TRBV7-8 and TRBJ1-4, the complete variable domain is GAGVSQSPRYKVAKRGQDVALRCDPISGHVSLFWYQQALGQGPEFLTYFQNEAQLDKSGLPSDRFFAERPEGSVSTLKIQRTQQEDSAVYLCASSSRGSSTNEKLFFGSGTQLSVL.

This clone was picked up a small number of times. The rearrangement links TRBV2 to TRBJ1-2; tentatively, D is TRBD1 (5 bases). CDR3 length: 15 amino acids. The ends were cut back, 2 bases at V and 2 bases at J, with 12 bases in the middle. Germline CDR1 and CDR2: SNHLY and FYNNEI. The CDR3 loop is CASSEKIQVNYGYTF. In nucleotides, the CDR3 is TGTGCCAGCAGTGAAAAAATACAGGTGAACTATGGCTACACCTTC.

V usage is TRBV28 and J usage is TRBJ2-3; a weak D match, TRBD2 (5 bases). Germline lookup yields CDR1 MDHEN and CDR2 SYDVKM. The CDR3 loop spans 16 amino acids. Trimming took off 4 bases at V and 1 base at J, with 15 bases between the two ends. In nucleotides, the CDR3 is TGTGCCAGCAGTTCCCCCAGCGGTCCTGGCACAGATACGCAGTATTTT. Its protein product is CASSSPSGPGTDTQYF. The full variable domain, in which reference TRBV28 and TRBJ2-3 provide the parts outside the CDR3, is DVKVTQSSRYLVKRTGEKVFLECVQDMDHENMFWYRQDPGLGLRLIYFSYDVKMKEKGDIPEGYSVSREKKERFSLILESASTNQTSMYLCASSSPSGPGTDTQYFGPGTRLTVL.